What follows are 18 T cell receptor beta chains derived from one specimen sequenced in a study of neurological immune-mediated disorders. TCRdb reanalysed the 5' RACE reads using MiXCR and keeps one entry per CDR3 protein. Of tens of thousands of distinct CDR3 sequences listed, around 5.8% are singletons. What was sequenced was CD4+ T cells from blood. Receptor source: a woman younger than 30 with multiple sclerosis.

This clonotype came up many times. The chain joins TRBV20-1 to TRBJ1-2; TRBD1 agrees at 7 bases. The germline gives CDR1 DFQATT, CDR2 SNEGSKA (reference sequence). Trimming at V came to 5 bases and at J to 8 bases, leaving 8 bases not matched to a gene. The CDR3 contains 12 residues. As DNA, the CDR3 is TGCAGTGCTTATGACAGGGTGGGGGGCTACACCTTC. Translating it yields CSAYDRVGGYTF.

This clonotype showed up many times. The genes are TRBV6-5 and TRBJ1-6; 7 positions agree with TRBD1. The CDR3 sequence is 13 residues long. Germline V CDR1 and CDR2: MNHEY, SVGAGI. V shed 5 bases and J 9 bases; nucleotides not matched to a gene: 4. CDR3 DNA: TGTGCCAGCAGTCGGGACAGAAGTTCACCCCTCCACTTT. Translated, it gives CASSRDRSSPLHF.

This clonotype appeared many times. The chain joins TRBV20-1 to TRBJ2-1; 7 positions agree with TRBD1. The CDR3 sequence is 12 residues long. V lost 5 bases, J lost 15 bases, and 13 bases stayed unmatched. Germline V gene lookup returns CDR1 DFQATT and CDR2 SNEGSKA (reference sequence). CDR3 DNA sequence: TGCAGTGCTGGGATCGACAGGGATAAAGTGTTCTTC. Protein product: CSAGIDRDKVFF.

This clonotype was counted many times. The chain joins TRBV28 to TRBJ2-7; no reliable D call. CDR3 length: 11 amino acids. V lost 6 bases and J 2 bases, leaving 5 bases between the germline ends. In germline, CDR1 is MDHEN, CDR2 SYDVKM. The CDR3 DNA reads as TGTGCCAGCAGCTCCCCCTACGAGCAGTACTTC. Protein: CASSSPYEQYF.

The table lists this clonotype with many counts. This chain uses TRBV5-1 with TRBJ1-2; no definite D call. Germline CDR1 and CDR2: SGHRS and YFSETQ. Trimming left V 0 bases short and J 4 bases short, with 10 bases between. The CDR3 has 14 amino acids. The CDR3 protein is CASSLAAETYGYTF. The CDR3 coding sequence is TGCGCCAGCAGCTTGGCCGCAGAGACCTATGGCTACACCTTC. Complete variable domain (other parts from reference TRBV5-1 and TRBJ1-2): KAGVTQTPRYLIKTRGQQVTLSCSPISGHRSVSWYQQTPGQGLQFLFEYFSETQRNKGNFPGRFSGRQFSNSRSEMNVSTLELGDSALYLCASSLAAETYGYTFGSGTRLTVV.

This sequence joins TRBV6-2 or TRBV6-3 and TRBJ2-7; 9 bases map to TRBD2. This CDR3 region has 15 residues. Germline V gene data show CDR1 as MNHEY and CDR2 as SVGEGT. V shed 0 bases and J 2 bases; nucleotides not matched to a gene: 2. The CDR3 region is CASSYSAGGPYEQYF. The CDR3 DNA sequence: TGTGCCAGCAGTTACTCGGCGGGGGGGCCCTACGAGCAGTACTTC.

This clonotype has a count of ten or more. The V gene is TRBV20-1, the J gene TRBJ1-5, with a weak D call TRBD1 (5 bases). The CDR3 has 14 residues. Trimming left V 3 bases short and J 4 bases short, with 13 bases between. Germline CDR1 and CDR2: DFQATT and SNEGSKA (reference sequence). CDR3 sequence reads: CSASLGVGNQPQHF. CDR3 nucleotides: TGCAGTGCTAGCCTGGGGGTTGGGAATCAGCCCCAGCATTTT.

This clonotype came up many times. The chain has TRBV20-1 and TRBJ2-3; 7 bases line up with TRBD2. Per germline, CDR1 DFQATT and CDR2 SNEGSKA (reference sequence). There are 14 residues in the CDR3. The V and J ends lost 6 bases and 3 bases, in that order; junction bases with no gene match: 9. The CDR3 here is CSARLVGGTDTQYF. CDR3 bases: TGCAGTGCGAGACTAGTGGGAGGGACAGATACGCAGTATTTT.

Many counts were recorded for this clonotype. The J gene is TRBJ2-7, the V gene TRBV18; no clear D gene. The germline V and J ends were trimmed by 3 bases and 2 bases, with 8 bases remaining between them. The CDR3 sequence is 13 residues long. Germline CDR1 is KGHSH and CDR2 is LQKENI. DNA for the CDR3: TGTGCCAGCTCACCTCCAACTACCTACGAGCAGTACTTC. This gives the protein CASSPPTTYEQYF. Based on the CDR3 plus reference TRBV18 and TRBJ2-7, the full variable domain is NAGVMQNPRHLVRRRGQEARLRCSPMKGHSHVYWYRQLPEEGLKFMVYLQKENIIDESGMPKERFSAEFPKEGPSILRIQQVVRGDSAAYFCASSPPTTYEQYFGPGTRLTVT.

This clonotype came up many times. The J gene is TRBJ2-1, the V gene TRBV7-9, with 8 bases that match TRBD2. The germline V gene encodes CDR1 SEHNR and CDR2 FQNEAQ (reference sequence). The length of the CDR3 is 18 residues. J was trimmed by 0 bases and V by 6 bases; bases with no gene match: 13. Written as DNA, the CDR3 is TGTGCCAGCAGTTTATGGCGGGAGGCCTCAAGCTCCTACAATGAGCAGTTCTTC. Its protein is CASSLWREASSSYNEQFF. Using reference TRBV7-9 and TRBJ2-1 for the parts outside the CDR3, the full variable domain is DTGVSQNPRHKITKRGQNVTFRCDPISEHNRLYWYRQTLGQGPEFLTYFQNEAQLEKSRLLSDRFSAERPKGSFSTLEIQRTEQGDSAMYLCASSLWREASSSYNEQFFGPGTRLTVL.

The chain is built from TRBV28 and TRBJ2-4; D remains ambiguous. The germline CDR1 and CDR2 sequences are MDHEN and SYDVKM. Trimming shortened V by 3 bases and J by 2 bases, and 5 bases separated the two germline ends. The CDR3 extends over 13 amino acids. The CDR3 sequence: CASSFSSKNIQYF. CDR3 nucleotides: TGTGCCAGCAGTTTTTCATCCAAAAACATTCAGTACTTC.

This clonotype was seen ten or more times. The chain couples TRBV5-1 to TRBJ2-2; unclear D gene. The germline CDR1 and CDR2 sequences are SGHRS and YFSETQ. The CDR3 has 14 residues. V lost 4 bases and J lost 4, with 11 bases in between. CDR3 DNA: TGCGCCAGCAGCCCAGGACGGGTCACCGGGGAGCTGTTTTTT. This encodes CASSPGRVTGELFF.

This sequence joins TRBV18 and TRBJ1-1; tentative D call: TRBD1 (5 bases). Per germline, CDR1 KGHSH and CDR2 LQKENI. This CDR3 region has 17 residues. The V gene lost 3 bases and the J gene lost 4 bases, with 21 bases spanning the gap. The CDR3 region has the DNA TGTGCCAGCTCACCCCTCCCGTCCTGGCAGGGCGGCACTGAAGCTTTCTTT. Amino acids: CASSPLPSWQGGTEAFF. The variable domain in full, completed from reference TRBV18 and TRBJ1-1, reads NAGVMQNPRHLVRRRGQEARLRCSPMKGHSHVYWYRQLPEEGLKFMVYLQKENIIDESGMPKERFSAEFPKEGPSILRIQQVVRGDSAAYFCASSPLPSWQGGTEAFFGQGTRLTVV.

This clonotype was seen many times. V usage is TRBV9 and J usage is TRBJ1-2; D is ambiguous. The V end lost 0 bases, the J end lost 2 bases, and 5 bases lay between the germline ends. CDR1 is SGDLS, CDR2 YYNGEE, per germline. The CDR3 extends over 13 amino acids. The CDR3 nucleotides read TGTGCCAGCAGCGTAGGGACCAACTATGGCTACACCTTC. Translating it yields CASSVGTNYGYTF. Combining the CDR3 with reference TRBV9 and TRBJ1-2 gives the whole variable domain DSGVTQTPKHLITATGQRVTLRCSPRSGDLSVYWYQQSLDQGLQFLIQYYNGEERAKGNILERFSAQQFPDLHSELNLSSLELGDSALYFCASSVGTNYGYTFGSGTRLTVV.

This clonotype came up many times. The chain recombines TRBV6-5 with TRBJ2-5; 7 bases are shared with TRBD1. Germline V gene data show CDR1 as MNHEY and CDR2 as SVGAGI. The CDR3 loop spans 14 amino acids. V shed 8 bases and J 2 bases; nucleotides not matched to a gene: 8. The CDR3 DNA reads as TGTGCCAGCGGCACCGGGACAGTACAAGAGACCCAGTACTTC. Translated: CASGTGTVQETQYF.

A few counts support this clonotype. The chain carries TRBV12-3 or TRBV12-4 and TRBJ2-7; TRBD2 matches at 13 bases. Germline trimming cut 6 bases from V and 6 bases from J; bases unmatched to any gene: 5. The CDR3 is 14 residues long. The CDR3 reads CASRTSGGASEQYF. The CDR3 nucleotides read TGTGCCAGCAGAACTAGCGGGGGGGCCTCCGAGCAGTACTTC.

In its sample, this clonotype was seen many times. The chain has TRBV21-1 and TRBJ2-7; no DNA check was done on the table's D call, TRBD1. TRBV21-1 is deemed a pseudogene. This CDR3 spans 14 amino acids. The CDR3 loop is CASSPRQGPHEQYF. For the CDR3, the DNA is TGTGCCAGCAGCCCGCGACAGGGTCCCCACGAGCAGTACTTC.

This clonotype has ten or more counts. The chain is built from TRBV7-9 and TRBJ2-3; 8 positions match TRBD2. In germline, CDR1 is SEHNR, CDR2 FQNEAQ (reference sequence). This CDR3 comprises 16 residues. V trimming: 2 bases; J trimming: 3 bases; junction bases outside the gene matches: 7. This CDR3 reads CASSLSRGGSTDTQYF. For the CDR3, the DNA is TGTGCCAGCAGCTTATCTCGGGGGGGGTCAACAGATACGCAGTATTTT.